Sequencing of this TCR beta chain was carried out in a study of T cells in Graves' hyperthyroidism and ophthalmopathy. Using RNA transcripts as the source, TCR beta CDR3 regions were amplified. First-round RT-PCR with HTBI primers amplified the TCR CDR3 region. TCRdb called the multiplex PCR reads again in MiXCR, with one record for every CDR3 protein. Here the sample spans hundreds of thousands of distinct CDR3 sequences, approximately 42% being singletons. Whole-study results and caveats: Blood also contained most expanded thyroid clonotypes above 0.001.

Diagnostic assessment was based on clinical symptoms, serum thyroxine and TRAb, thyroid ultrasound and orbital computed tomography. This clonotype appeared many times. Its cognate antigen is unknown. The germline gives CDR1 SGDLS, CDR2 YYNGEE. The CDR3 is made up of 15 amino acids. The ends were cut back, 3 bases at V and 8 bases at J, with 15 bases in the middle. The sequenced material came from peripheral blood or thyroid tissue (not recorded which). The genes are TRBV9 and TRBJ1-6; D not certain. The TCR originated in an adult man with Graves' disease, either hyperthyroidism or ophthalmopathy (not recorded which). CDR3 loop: CASSGVGVVDSPLHF. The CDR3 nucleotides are TGTGCCAGCAGCGGGGTCGGGGTTGTGGATTCACCCCTCCACTTT.